This T cell receptor beta chain was sequenced for a study of blood T cell repertoires in COVID-19. Looking at the study overall: In each case, the material was cDNA or gDNA derived from T cells, B-cell-depleted T cells, or PBMCs.

Per the study methods: It was from reference gene primer amplification that nucleated cell counts were estimated. The table came from immunoSEQ multiplex PCR; TCRdb's copy has only in-frame clones and leaves some out. The V and J calls and clone size are taken from that table; D and trimming were inferred from the DNA. The sample carries fewer than 100,000 clones, 91% recorded once. CDR3 length: 14 amino acids. Germline V gene lookup returns CDR1 KGHSH and CDR2 LQKENI. V was shortened by 3 bases and J by 2 bases, with 9 bases between the two germline ends. The receptor's source is a woman aged 50 to 60 in a cohort sampled during active COVID-19. The chain joins TRBV18 to TRBJ2-3; D not certain. Sample: peripheral blood. CDR3 nucleotide sequence: TGTGCCAGCTCACCGGGCATATCCACAGATACGCAGTATTTT. This translates into CASSPGISTDTQYF.